This T cell receptor (beta chain) was obtained from a study of blood T cell repertoires in COVID-19. Study context: From the United States, Italy and Spain came samples of acute and convalescent COVID-19. T cells, B-cell-depleted T cells, or PBMCs provided the cDNA or gDNA that served as material.

How the authors handled the data: Reference gene primer amplification gave estimated nucleated cell counts. Clones were sequenced by immunoSEQ multiplex PCR, and TCRdb holds only the in-frame ones, with some missing. The V and J calls and clone size were taken over from that table, and D and trimming were inferred from the DNA. The sample records about 110,000 clones, nearly 80% being singletons. The CDR3 contains 13 residues. Germline CDR1 is LGHNA and CDR2 is YNFKEQ. V dropped 0 bases and J dropped 14; count of bases not matched to a gene: 7. The V call is TRBV4-2, the J call TRBJ2-1, with 7 nucleotides matching TRBD2. The TCR comes from a woman aged 80 or older with active or convalescent COVID-19. The sequenced sample consisted of peripheral blood. CDR3 sequence: CASSQDPLAGEFF. For the CDR3, the DNA is TGTGCCAGCAGCCAAGATCCTTTAGCGGGTGAGTTCTTC.